Presented here are 17 T cell receptor beta chains from one specimen sequenced in a study of Ad26.COV2.S vaccination and SARS-CoV-2 variants. Here immunoSEQ multiplex PCR was the method, and the copy in TCRdb shows in-frame clones only, minus some. Here the sample spans around 450,000 clones, approximately 87% being singletons. Treatment of the sample: 15 to 20 received Ad26.COV2.S at low or high dose, single or two shots; five or six received placebo; per-sample allocation not given. Samples were taken on day 63 after the first vaccine or placebo injection. The source material was peripheral blood, sampled in a trial of Ad26.COV2.S vaccine versus placebo. These receptors all stem from a person aged 18-65 years who received the Ad26.COV2.S COVID-19 vaccine or a placebo.

V usage is TRBV28 and J usage is TRBJ1-1; weak D call: TRBD1 (6 bases). This CDR3 contains 15 residues. V lost 6 bases to trimming and J lost 0 bases, with 14 bases between them. Per the germline V gene, CDR1 is MDHEN and CDR2 is SYDVKM. CDR3 bases: TGTGCCAGCAGCACAGGGTGGACCTTGAACACTGAAGCTTTCTTT. It translates to CASSTGWTLNTEAFF.

The chain has TRBV6-5 and TRBJ2-7; D is ambiguous. Trimming removed 6 bases from V and 3 bases from J, with 15 bases in between. Germline V gene sequence: CDR1 MNHEY, CDR2 SVGAGI. The CDR3 has 14 amino acids. Written as DNA, the CDR3 is TGTGCCAGCAGCCTCGGGTTATCCCACTACGAGCAGTACTTC. It specifies CASSLGLSHYEQYF.

The chain joins TRBV9 to TRBJ1-1, with D hard to call. The V gene's germline CDR1 is SGDLS and CDR2 YYNGEE. With 1 base removed from V and 1 base from J, the gap between germline ends came to 5 bases. The CDR3 contains 13 residues. Here the CDR3 DNA reads TGTGCCAGCAGCGTAATAGCGAACACTGAAGCTTTCTTT. Its protein product is CASSVIANTEAFF.

This clone was observed a single time. The chain carries TRBV7-3 and TRBJ2-2, with D possibly matching TRBD2 (6 bases). The CDR3 runs 15 residues. The V end was cut by 5 bases, the J end by 1 base, with 11 bases between. Germline V lookup: CDR1 SGHTA, CDR2 FQGTGA. CDR3 in DNA: TGTGCCAGCAGCCCCTTGGGGGGGAACACCGGGGAGCTGTTTTTT. Translated, it gives CASSPLGGNTGELFF.

Only one count was recorded for this clone. The rearrangement uses TRBV10-3 and TRBJ1-1; D perhaps matches TRBD1 (5 bases). Trimming cost V 8 bases and J 0 bases, with 19 bases left between them. Germline lookup yields CDR1 ENHRY and CDR2 SYGVKD. The CDR3 sequence is 16 residues long. The CDR3 here is CAIQLSREGLNTEAFF. The CDR3 nucleotides are TGTGCCATCCAACTGTCGAGGGAGGGACTGAACACTGAAGCTTTCTTT.

The rearrangement links TRBV28 to TRBJ2-1; TRBD1 agrees at 10 bases. The CDR3 runs to 16 residues. Germline V lookup: CDR1 MDHEN, CDR2 SYDVKM. The junction had 11 bases not matched to a gene; V was cut back by 11 bases and J by 1 base. CDR3 amino acids: CAAWPPGQGSYNEQFF. DNA for the CDR3: TGTGCCGCTTGGCCCCCGGGACAGGGGTCCTACAATGAGCAGTTCTTC.

The chain links TRBV5-1 to TRBJ2-2, with 8 bases that match TRBD1. CDR1 and CDR2 from the germline V gene are SGHRS and YFSETQ. The CDR3 covers 15 residues. The V and J ends lost 4 bases and 4 bases, in that order; junction bases with no gene match: 6. The CDR3 DNA is TGCGCCAGCAGCCAATGGACAGGGATCACCGGGGAGCTGTTTTTT. This encodes CASSQWTGITGELFF.

V and J are TRBV28 and TRBJ1-2; possibly TRBD1 for D (5 bases). Germline CDR1 is MDHEN and CDR2 is SYDVKM. This CDR3 contains 15 residues. Trimming left V 7 bases short and J 4 bases short, with 19 bases between. Here the CDR3 reads CASTSRVGQGYGYTF. The CDR3 DNA is TGTGCCAGCACCTCAAGGGTCGGGCAGGGCTATGGCTACACCTTC.

The V call is TRBV3-1 (or the pseudogene TRBV3-2), the J call TRBJ2-1; weak D call: TRBD2 (6 bases). V was trimmed by 1 base and J by 15 bases, leaving 10 bases between them. The CDR3 contains 11 residues. Germline V gene data show CDR1 as LGHDT and CDR2 as YNNKEL (reference sequence). The CDR3, as DNA: TGTGCCAGCAGCCAAGCGGGGGTCGGGTTCTTC. This sequence encodes CASSQAGVGFF.

CDR3 sequence (DNA): TGTGCCAGCAGCGAACAGGGTTTATATGAAAAACTGTTTTTT. As protein: CASSEQGLYEKLFF. The chain combines TRBV3-1 (or the pseudogene TRBV3-2) with TRBJ1-4; D perhaps matches TRBD1 (6 bases). Trimming cost V 5 bases and J 6 bases, with 13 bases left between them. The CDR3 has 14 residues. Per germline, CDR1 LGHDT and CDR2 YNNKEL (reference sequence).

The chain combines TRBV20-1 with TRBJ2-3; D not certain. V lost 6 bases and J 3 bases, leaving 7 bases between the germline ends. This CDR3 is built from 11 residues. Germline lookup yields CDR1 DFQATT and CDR2 SNEGSKA (reference sequence). The CDR3 sequence: CSASLTDTQYF. The CDR3 DNA follows: TGCAGTGCCTCATTAACAGATACGCAGTATTTT.

The rearrangement joins TRBV9 to TRBJ2-2; D is uncertain. Trimming removed 0 bases from V and 4 bases from J, with 7 bases in between. CDR3 length equals 14 residues. Germline CDR1 SGDLS, CDR2 YYNGEE. As DNA, the CDR3 is TGTGCCAGCAGCGTAGTCATGGGCACCGGGGAGCTGTTTTTT. This translates into CASSVVMGTGELFF.

This chain connects TRBV12-3 or TRBV12-4 to TRBJ1-1; TRBD1 agrees at 9 bases. CDR3 length: 13 residues. V gave up 7 bases and J gave up 5 bases; unmatched junction bases: 5. The CDR3 protein is CASKPTGGTEAFF. CDR3 DNA sequence: TGTGCCAGCAAGCCGACAGGGGGGACTGAAGCTTTCTTT.

The genes are TRBV9 and TRBJ1-4; a weak D match, TRBD1 (6 bases). This CDR3 comprises 15 residues. V lost 2 bases and J lost 5, with 13 bases in between. From germline, CDR1 is SGDLS and CDR2 YYNGEE. The CDR3: CASSVAGGSNEKLFF. As DNA, the CDR3 is TGTGCCAGCAGCGTTGCTGGGGGCTCCAATGAAAAACTGTTTTTT.

This chain links TRBV27 with TRBJ1-6; D may be TRBD1 (6 bases). The germline V gene has CDR1 MNHEY and CDR2 SMNVEV (reference sequence). The germline V and J ends were trimmed by 0 bases and 7 bases, with 22 bases remaining between them. There are 19 residues in the CDR3. The CDR3 protein is CASSLSLTMGAAANSPLHF. The CDR3 DNA reads TGTGCCAGCAGTTTATCGTTAACTATGGGGGCGGCAGCAAATTCACCCCTCCACTTT.

The rearrangement links TRBV27 to TRBJ2-3; D gene unclear. Between the trimmed V and J ends, which lost 0 bases and 0 bases, there was a span of 10 bases. Germline V lookup: CDR1 MNHEY, CDR2 SMNVEV (reference sequence). The CDR3 is 16 residues long. The CDR3 DNA sequence: TGTGCCAGCAGTTTATCACCAGATACTAGCACAGATACGCAGTATTTT. Residues: CASSLSPDTSTDTQYF.

The chain carries TRBV3-1 (or the pseudogene TRBV3-2) and TRBJ2-3; 16 bases agree with TRBD2. Per the germline V gene, CDR1 is LGHDT and CDR2 is YNNKEL (reference sequence). Unmatched junction bases numbered 6, after V lost 4 bases and J lost 2 bases. This CDR3 has 18 amino acids. The CDR3 region has the DNA TGTGCCAGCAGCCTGGGACTAGCGGGGGGGCTTGACACAGATACGCAGTATTTT. This encodes CASSLGLAGGLDTDTQYF.